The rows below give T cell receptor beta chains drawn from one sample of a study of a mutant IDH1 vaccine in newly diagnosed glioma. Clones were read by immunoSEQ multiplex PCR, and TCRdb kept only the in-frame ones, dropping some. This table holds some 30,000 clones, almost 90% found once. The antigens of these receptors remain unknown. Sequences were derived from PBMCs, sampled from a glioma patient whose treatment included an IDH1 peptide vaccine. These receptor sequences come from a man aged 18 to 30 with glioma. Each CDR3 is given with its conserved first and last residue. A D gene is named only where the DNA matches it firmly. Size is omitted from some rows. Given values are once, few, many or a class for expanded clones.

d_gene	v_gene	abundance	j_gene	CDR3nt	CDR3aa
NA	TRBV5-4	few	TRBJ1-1	TGTGCCAGCAGCTTAATGCCTGGGGAGAAAGCTTTCTTT	CASSLMPGEKAFF
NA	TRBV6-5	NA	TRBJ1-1	TGTGCCAGCAGTTACTCGTATCGAGGGAGCACTGAAGCTTTCTTT	CASSYSYRGSTEAFF
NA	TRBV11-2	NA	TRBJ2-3	TGTGCCAGCAGCTTAGATTCGATAGGAGATACGCAGTATTTT	CASSLDSIGDTQYF
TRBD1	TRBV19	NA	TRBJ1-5	TGTGCCAGTAGTATAGGAGGGGGCAGCAATCAGCCCCAGCATTTT	CASSIGGGSNQPQHF
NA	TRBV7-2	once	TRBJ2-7	TGTGCCAGCAGCTTAATGCACGGATCCTACGAGCAGTACTTC	CASSLMHGSYEQYF
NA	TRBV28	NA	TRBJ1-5	TGTGCCAGCAGTACTGACCAGGGTCGTCAGCCCCAGCATTTT	CASSTDQGRQPQHF
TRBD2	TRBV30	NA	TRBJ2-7	TGTGCCTGGACGCGGGGGGACTACGAGCAGTACTTC	CAWTRGDYEQYF
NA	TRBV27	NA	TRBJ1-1	TGTGCCAGCAGTTCCCCAGGGTTGGGCACTGAAGCTTTCTTT	CASSSPGLGTEAFF
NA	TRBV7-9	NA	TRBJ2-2	TGTGCCAGCAGCTTATCGATCACCGGGGAGCTGTTTTTT	CASSLSITGELFF
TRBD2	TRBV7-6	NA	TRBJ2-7	TGTGCCAGCAGCCCCCGGACTAGCGGGAACTTAATCCCTTTCGAGCAGTACTTC	CASSPRTSGNLIPFEQYF
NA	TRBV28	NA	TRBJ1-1	TGTGCCAGCAGTTTAGGGGGGAACACTGAAGCTTTCTTT	CASSLGGNTEAFF
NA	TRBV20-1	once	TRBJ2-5	TGCAGTGCTAGGGTTCAAGAGACCCAGTACTTC	CSARVQETQYF
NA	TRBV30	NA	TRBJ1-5	TGTGCCTGGAGTGGGGCGGTGAGCAATCAGCCCCAGCATTTT	CAWSGAVSNQPQHF
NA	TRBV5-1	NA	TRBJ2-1	TGCGCCAGCAGCTTGGGGGCAGCGAGCTCCTACAATGAGCAGTTCTTC	CASSLGAASSYNEQFF
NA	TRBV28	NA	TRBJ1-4	TGTGCCAGCAGTTTAGGCGGGGACTTTAGTGAAAAACTGTTTTTT	CASSLGGDFSEKLFF
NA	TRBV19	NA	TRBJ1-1	TGTGCCAGTAGTCCACAGGGCCTCAACACTGAAGCTTTCTTT	CASSPQGLNTEAFF
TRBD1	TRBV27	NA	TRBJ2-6	TGTGCCAGCAGCGCCGGGACAGGGGCTGTTGGGGCCAACGTCCTGACTTTC	CASSAGTGAVGANVLTF
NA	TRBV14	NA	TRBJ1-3	TGTGCCAGCAGCCCGGGACACTCTGGAAACACCATATATTTT	CASSPGHSGNTIYF
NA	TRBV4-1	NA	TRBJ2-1	TGCGCCAGCAGCGGGATTAGCGGTGAGCAGTTCTTC	CASSGISGEQFF
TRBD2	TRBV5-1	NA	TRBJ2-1	TGCGCCAGCAGCTTGGGGGGACTAGCGGAAGAGCAGTTCTTC	CASSLGGLAEEQFF
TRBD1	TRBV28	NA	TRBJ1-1	TGTGCCAGCAGTTCCCCGACAGGGCTTCACACTGAAGCTTTCTTT	CASSSPTGLHTEAFF
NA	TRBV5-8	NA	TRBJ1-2	TGTGCCAGCAGCCAATCCAGACGGGGGACCTATGGCTACACCTTC	CASSQSRRGTYGYTF
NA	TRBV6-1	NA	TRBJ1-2	TGTGCCAGCAGTGAGGGGTGGAGCAGCTATGGCTACACCTTC	CASSEGWSSYGYTF
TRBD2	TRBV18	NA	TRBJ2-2	TGTGCCAGCTCACCAATGTCTAGCGGGAACACCGGGGAGCTGTTTTTT	CASSPMSSGNTGELFF
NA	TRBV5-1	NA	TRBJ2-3	TGCGCCAGCAGAACGGGAGCCACAGATACGCAGTATTTT	CASRTGATDTQYF
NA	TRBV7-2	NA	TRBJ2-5	TGTGCCAGCAGCAGACAAGAGACCCAGTACTTC	CASSRQETQYF
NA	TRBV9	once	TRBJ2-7	TGTGCCAGCAGCTCCTCAGGAGGAAAAAGCTACGAGCAGTACTTC	CASSSSGGKSYEQYF
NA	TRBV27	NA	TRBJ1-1	TGTGCCAGCAGTTTTTACAGGAACACTGAAGCTTTCTTT	CASSFYRNTEAFF
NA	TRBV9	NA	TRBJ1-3	TGTGCCAGCAGCGCCCAGGGTGTAGCAACTGGAAACACCATATATTTT	CASSAQGVATGNTIYF
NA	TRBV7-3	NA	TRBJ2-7	TGTGCCAGCAGCTTAGGGTTCTCCTACGAGCAGTACTTC	CASSLGFSYEQYF
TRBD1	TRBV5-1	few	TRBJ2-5	TGCGCCAGCAGCTCCGGACAGGGGCGAGAGACCCAGTACTTC	CASSSGQGRETQYF
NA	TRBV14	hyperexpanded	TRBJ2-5	TGTGCCAGCAGCCAAGATTTTACAGGGTGGCAAGAGACCCAGTACTTC	CASSQDFTGWQETQYF
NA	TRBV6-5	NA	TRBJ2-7	TGTGCCAGCAGTTATGGACCGTTATTCTCCTACGAGCAGTACTTC	CASSYGPLFSYEQYF
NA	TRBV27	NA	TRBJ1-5	TGTGCCAGCAGTTTTTCCATGGGGAATCAGCCCCAGCATTTT	CASSFSMGNQPQHF
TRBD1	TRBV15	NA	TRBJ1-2	TGTGCCACCAGCGTAGGGACAGCGGCCCTATACACCTTC	CATSVGTAALYTF
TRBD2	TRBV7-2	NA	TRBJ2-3	TGTGCCAGCAGCCCCCGGGGGGCAGATACGCAGTATTTT	CASSPRGADTQYF
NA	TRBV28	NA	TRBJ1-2	TGTGCCAGCAGTTTTGAAAGCGCGTATGGCTACACCTTC	CASSFESAYGYTF
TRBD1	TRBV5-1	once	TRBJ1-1	TGCGCCAGCAGCTCGGACAGGGGTATCACTGAAGCTTTCTTT	CASSSDRGITEAFF
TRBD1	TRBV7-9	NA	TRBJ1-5	TGTGCCAGCAGCTTTTGGACAGGGCAAGGTAGCAATCAGCCCCAGCATTTT	CASSFWTGQGSNQPQHF
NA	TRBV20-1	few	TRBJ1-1	TGCAGTGCTCCCATGAACACTGAAGCTTTCTTT	CSAPMNTEAFF
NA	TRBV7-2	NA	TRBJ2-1	TGTGCCAGCAGCGCTACCGACAGGAACAATGAGCAGTTCTTC	CASSATDRNNEQFF
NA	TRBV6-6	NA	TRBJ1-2	TGTGCCAGCAGTCCTGACAGTAACACTAACTATGGCTACACCTTC	CASSPDSNTNYGYTF
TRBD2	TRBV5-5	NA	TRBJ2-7	TGTGCCAGCTCCTGGGGGGGGTCATACGAGCAGTACTTC	CASSWGGSYEQYF
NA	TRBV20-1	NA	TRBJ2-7	TGCAGTGCTAGATGGTCCTACGAGCAGTACTTC	CSARWSYEQYF
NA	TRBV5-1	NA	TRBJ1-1	TGCGCCAGCAGCTTGGATCCGGGAGTGAACACTGAAGCTTTCTTT	CASSLDPGVNTEAFF
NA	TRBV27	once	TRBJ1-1	TGTGCCAGCAGTTTAGCGGGGGTTACTGAAGCTTTCTTT	CASSLAGVTEAFF
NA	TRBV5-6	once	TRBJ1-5	TGTGCCAGCAGCTTGGGCTCGGGTGGCGGCAATCAGCCCCAGCATTTT	CASSLGSGGGNQPQHF